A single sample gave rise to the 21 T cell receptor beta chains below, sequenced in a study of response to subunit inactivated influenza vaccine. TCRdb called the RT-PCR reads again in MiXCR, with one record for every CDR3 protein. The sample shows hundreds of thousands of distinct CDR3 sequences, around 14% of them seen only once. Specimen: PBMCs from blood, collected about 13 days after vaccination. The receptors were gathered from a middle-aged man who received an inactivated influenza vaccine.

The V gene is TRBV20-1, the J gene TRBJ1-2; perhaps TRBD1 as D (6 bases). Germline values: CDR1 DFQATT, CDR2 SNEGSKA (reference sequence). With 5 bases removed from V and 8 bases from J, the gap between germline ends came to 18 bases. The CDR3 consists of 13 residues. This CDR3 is CSASPRGARGYTF. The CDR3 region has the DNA TGCAGTGCTTCACCTCGGGGGGCGCGAGGCTACACCTTC.

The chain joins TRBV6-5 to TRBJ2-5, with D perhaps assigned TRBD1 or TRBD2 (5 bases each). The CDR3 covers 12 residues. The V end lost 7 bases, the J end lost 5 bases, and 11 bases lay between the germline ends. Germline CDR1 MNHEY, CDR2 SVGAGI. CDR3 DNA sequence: TGTGCCAGCAAGGGACCCCGGGAGACCCAGTACTTC. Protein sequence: CASKGPRETQYF.

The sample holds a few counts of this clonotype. The CDR3 region has the DNA TGTGCCAGCAGCGATCGTGTGGAACAAGAGACCCAGTACTTC. Translation: CASSDRVEQETQYF. V gene TRBV9 combines with J gene TRBJ2-5, with D unclear. CDR1 SGDLS and CDR2 YYNGEE come from the germline V gene. CDR3 size: 14 residues. The V and J ends lost 3 bases and 2 bases respectively, with 11 bases between them.

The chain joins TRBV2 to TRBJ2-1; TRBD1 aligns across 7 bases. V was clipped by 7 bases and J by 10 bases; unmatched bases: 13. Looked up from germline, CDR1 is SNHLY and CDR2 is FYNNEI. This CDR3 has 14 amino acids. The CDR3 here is CASKDRADLKEQFF. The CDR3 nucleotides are TGTGCCAGCAAAGACAGGGCGGACCTCAAGGAGCAGTTCTTC.

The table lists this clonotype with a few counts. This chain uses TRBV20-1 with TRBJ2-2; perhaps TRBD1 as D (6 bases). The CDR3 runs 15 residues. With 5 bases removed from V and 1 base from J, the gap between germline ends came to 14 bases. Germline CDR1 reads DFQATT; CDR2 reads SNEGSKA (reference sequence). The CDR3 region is CSASMGHRNTGELFF. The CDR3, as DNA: TGCAGTGCTTCTATGGGACATAGGAACACCGGGGAGCTGTTTTTT.

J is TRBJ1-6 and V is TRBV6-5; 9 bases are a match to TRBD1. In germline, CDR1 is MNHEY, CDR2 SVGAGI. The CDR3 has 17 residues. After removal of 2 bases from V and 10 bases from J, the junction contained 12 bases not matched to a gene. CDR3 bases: TGTGCCAGCAGTTACGACGCCCCGGGACAGGGATCATCACCCCTCCACTTT. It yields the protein CASSYDAPGQGSSPLHF.

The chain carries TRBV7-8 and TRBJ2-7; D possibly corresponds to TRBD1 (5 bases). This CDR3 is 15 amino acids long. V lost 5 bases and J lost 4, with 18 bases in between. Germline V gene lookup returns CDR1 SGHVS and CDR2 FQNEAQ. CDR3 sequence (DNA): TGTGCCAGCAGCCTCACAACAGGAAGTGGGTACGAGCAGTACTTC. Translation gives CASSLTTGSGYEQYF.

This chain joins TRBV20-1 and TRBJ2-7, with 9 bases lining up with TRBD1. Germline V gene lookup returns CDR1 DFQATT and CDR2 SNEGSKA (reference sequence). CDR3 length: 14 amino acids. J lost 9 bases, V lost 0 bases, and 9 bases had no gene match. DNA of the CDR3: TGCAGTGCTAGAGATTACGGACAGGGGCCCGCGCAGTACTTC. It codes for CSARDYGQGPAQYF.

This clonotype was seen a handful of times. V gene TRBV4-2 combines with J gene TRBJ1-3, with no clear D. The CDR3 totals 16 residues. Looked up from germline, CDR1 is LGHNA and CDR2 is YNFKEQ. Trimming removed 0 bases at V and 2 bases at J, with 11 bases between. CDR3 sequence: CASSQENWGTGNTIYF. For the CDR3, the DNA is TGTGCCAGCAGCCAAGAGAACTGGGGAACTGGAAACACCATATATTTT.

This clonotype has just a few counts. CDR3: CSAKRPGLIPDTQYF. CDR3 DNA sequence: TGCAGTGCCAAGCGACCGGGACTTATACCTGATACGCAGTATTTT. The chain joins TRBV20-1 to TRBJ2-3; TRBD2 is a possible D gene (6 bases). Trimming removed 6 bases from V and 6 bases from J, with 22 bases in between. Germline lookup yields CDR1 DFQATT and CDR2 SNEGSKA (reference sequence). There are 15 residues in the CDR3.

The CDR3 sequence is CASSGGRLGTEAFF. Here the CDR3 DNA reads TGCGCCAGCAGCGGGGGACGGTTGGGCACTGAAGCTTTCTTT. The chain links TRBV4-1 to TRBJ1-1; D might be TRBD1 (5 bases). The CDR3 is 14 residues long. Germline V CDR1 and CDR2: MGHRA, YSYEKL. Deletions cut 5 bases from V and 4 bases from J, with 14 bases between.

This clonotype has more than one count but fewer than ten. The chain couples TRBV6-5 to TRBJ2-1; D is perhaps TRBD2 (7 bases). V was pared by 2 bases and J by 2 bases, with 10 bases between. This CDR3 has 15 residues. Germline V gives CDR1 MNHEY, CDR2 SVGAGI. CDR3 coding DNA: TGTGCCAGCAGTTACGGCGGGGGCACCTACAATGAGCAGTTCTTC. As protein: CASSYGGGTYNEQFF.

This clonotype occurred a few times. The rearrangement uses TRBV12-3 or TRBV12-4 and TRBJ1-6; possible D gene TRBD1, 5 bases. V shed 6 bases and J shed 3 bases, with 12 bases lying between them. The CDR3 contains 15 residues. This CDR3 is CASSPGRDYNSPLHF. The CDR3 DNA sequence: TGTGCCAGCAGCCCGGGACGGGACTATAATTCACCCCTCCACTTT.

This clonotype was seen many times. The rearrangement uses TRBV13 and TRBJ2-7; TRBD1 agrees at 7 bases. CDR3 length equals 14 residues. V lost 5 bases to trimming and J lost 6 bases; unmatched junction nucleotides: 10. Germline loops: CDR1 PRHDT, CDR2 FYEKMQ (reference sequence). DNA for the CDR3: TGTGCCAGCAGCACCCGACAGGGTCATAGCGAGCAGTACTTC. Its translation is CASSTRQGHSEQYF.

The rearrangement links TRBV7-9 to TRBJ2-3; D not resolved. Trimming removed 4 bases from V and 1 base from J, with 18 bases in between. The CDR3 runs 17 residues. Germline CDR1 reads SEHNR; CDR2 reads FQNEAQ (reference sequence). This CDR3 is CASSSSSRRSGTDTQYF. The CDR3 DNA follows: TGTGCCAGCAGCTCCTCCTCACGACGCAGTGGCACAGATACGCAGTATTTT. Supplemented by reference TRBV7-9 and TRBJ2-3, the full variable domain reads DTGVSQNPRHKITKRGQNVTFRCDPISEHNRLYWYRQTLGQGPEFLTYFQNEAQLEKSRLLSDRFSAERPKGSFSTLEIQRTEQGDSAMYLCASSSSSRRSGTDTQYFGPGTRLTVL.

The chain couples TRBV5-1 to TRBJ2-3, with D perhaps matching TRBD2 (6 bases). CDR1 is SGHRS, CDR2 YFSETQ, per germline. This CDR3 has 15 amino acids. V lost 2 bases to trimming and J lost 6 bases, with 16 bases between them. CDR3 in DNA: TGCGCCAGCAGCTTTAGCGGATTAAACACGGATACGCAGTATTTT. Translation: CASSFSGLNTDTQYF.

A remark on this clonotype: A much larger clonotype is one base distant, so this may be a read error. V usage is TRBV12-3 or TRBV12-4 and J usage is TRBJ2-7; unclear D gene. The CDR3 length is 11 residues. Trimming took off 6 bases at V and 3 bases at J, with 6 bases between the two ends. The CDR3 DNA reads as TGTGCCAGCAGCATTTACTACGAGCAGTACTTC. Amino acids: CASSIYYEQYF.

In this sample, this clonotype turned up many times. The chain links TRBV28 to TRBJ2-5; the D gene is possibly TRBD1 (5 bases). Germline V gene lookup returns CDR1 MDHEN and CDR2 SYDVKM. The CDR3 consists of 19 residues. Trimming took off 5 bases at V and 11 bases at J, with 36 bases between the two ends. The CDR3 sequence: CASSPSKGNSARTKIRQYF. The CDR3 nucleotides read TGTGCCAGCAGTCCAAGTAAGGGGAACAGCGCTCGAACCAAGATAAGGCAGTACTTC.

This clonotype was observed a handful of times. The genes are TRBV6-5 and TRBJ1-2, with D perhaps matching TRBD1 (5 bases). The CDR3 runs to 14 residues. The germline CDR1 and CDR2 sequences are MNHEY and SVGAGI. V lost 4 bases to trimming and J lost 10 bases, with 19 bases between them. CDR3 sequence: CASSSRGSLGDYTF. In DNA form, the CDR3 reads TGTGCCAGCAGTTCCCGGGGGTCCTTAGGCGACTACACCTTC.

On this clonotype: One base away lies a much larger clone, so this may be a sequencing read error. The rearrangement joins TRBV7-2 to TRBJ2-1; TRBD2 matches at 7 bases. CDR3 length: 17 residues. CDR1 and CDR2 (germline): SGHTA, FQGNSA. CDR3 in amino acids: CVSSLGRSGVSANEQFF. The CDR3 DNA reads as TGTGTCAGCAGCTTAGGGAGGAGCGGGGTTAGCGCCAATGAGCAGTTCTTC. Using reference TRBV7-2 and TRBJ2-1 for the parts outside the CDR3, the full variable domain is GAGVSQSPSNKVTEKGKDVELRCDPISGHTALYWYRQSLGQGLEFLIYFQGNSAPDKSGLPSDRFSAERTGGSVSTLTIQRTQQEDSAVYLCVSSLGRSGVSANEQFFGPGTRLTVL.

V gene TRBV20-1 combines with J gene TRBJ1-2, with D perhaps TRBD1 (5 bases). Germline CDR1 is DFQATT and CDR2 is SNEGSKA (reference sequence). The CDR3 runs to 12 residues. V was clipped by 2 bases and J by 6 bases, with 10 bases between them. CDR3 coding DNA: TGCAGTGCTAGAATGGGGGGACATGGCTACACCTTC. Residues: CSARMGGHGYTF.